The sequence of this T cell receptor beta chain was determined in a study of cytomegalovirus exposure and HLA in healthy donors. Study-wide findings and caveats: The study listed under 200 cytomegalovirus-associated TCR beta chains.

Turning to this clone: Its cognate antigen is unknown.

Generated by immunoSEQ multiplex PCR, the TCRdb table keeps only in-frame clones and is missing some. Among roughly 150,000 clones listed, 85% to 90% were seen once. CDR3 length: 15 residues. CDR1 SGDLS and CDR2 YYNGEE come from the germline V gene. V was pared by 7 bases and J by 0 bases, with 14 bases between. The TCR originated in a woman between 18 and 29 years old in good health and CMV-seropositive. The V and J genes are TRBV9 and TRBJ1-5; a possible D gene is TRBD1 (5 bases). The specimen was PBMCs. The CDR3 DNA reads as TGTGCCAGCGGACGGACACCTTATAGCAATCAGCCCCAGCATTTT. Protein sequence: CASGRTPYSNQPQHF.